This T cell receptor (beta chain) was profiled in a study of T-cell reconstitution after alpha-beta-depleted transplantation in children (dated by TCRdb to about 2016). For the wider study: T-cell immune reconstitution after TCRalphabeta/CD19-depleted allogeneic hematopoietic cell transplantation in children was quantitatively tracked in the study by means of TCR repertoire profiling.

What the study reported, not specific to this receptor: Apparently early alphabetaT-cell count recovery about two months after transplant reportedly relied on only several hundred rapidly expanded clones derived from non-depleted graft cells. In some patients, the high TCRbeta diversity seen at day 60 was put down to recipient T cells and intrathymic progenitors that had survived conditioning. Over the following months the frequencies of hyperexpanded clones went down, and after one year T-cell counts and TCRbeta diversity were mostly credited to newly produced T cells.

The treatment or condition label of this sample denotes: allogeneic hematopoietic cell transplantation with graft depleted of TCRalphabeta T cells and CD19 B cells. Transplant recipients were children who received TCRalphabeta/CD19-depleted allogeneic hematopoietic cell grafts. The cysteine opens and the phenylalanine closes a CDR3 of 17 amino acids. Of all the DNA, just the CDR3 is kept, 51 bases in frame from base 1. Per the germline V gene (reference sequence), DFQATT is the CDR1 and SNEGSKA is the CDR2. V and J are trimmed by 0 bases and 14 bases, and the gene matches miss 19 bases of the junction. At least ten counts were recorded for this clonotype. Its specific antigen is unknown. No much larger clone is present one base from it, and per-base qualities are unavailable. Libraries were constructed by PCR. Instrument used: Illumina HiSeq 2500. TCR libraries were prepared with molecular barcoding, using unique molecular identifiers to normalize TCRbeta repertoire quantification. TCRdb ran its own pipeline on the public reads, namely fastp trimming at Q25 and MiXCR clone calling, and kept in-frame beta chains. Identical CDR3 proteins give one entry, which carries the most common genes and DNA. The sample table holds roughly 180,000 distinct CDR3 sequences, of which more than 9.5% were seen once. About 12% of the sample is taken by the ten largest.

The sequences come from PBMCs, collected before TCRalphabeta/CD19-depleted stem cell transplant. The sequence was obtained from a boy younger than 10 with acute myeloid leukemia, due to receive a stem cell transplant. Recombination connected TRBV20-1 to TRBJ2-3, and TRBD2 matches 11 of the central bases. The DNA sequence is TGCAGTGCTAGAGATGTTCGGTCCTTGACTAGCGGGGCCCCGGGGTATTTT. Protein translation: CSARDVRSLTSGAPGYF.